This TCR beta chain is from a study of cytomegalovirus exposure and HLA in healthy donors. Study-wide results and limits: The authors assumed roughly uniform sequencing depth across donors for presence/absence analyses. For most TCR beta V segments, an earlier analysis put the productive rate at about 87% or about 30% of the time.

At collection, donors were nominally healthy, but unrecorded immune exposures were probable. PCR primers comprised 60 Vbeta and 13 Jbeta primers. Profiled with immunoSEQ multiplex PCR; TCRdb holds only in-frame clones, not every one. The sample lists about 61,000 clones; more than 80% were seen once. About this clone: Its target is not known.

Input material: PBMCs. This clonotype originated in a man younger than 40 in good health and CMV-seropositive.

In DNA form, the CDR3 reads TGTGCCAGCTCAGAGGGACAGGGACCTGAAAAACTGTTTTTT. Protein: CASSEGQGPEKLFF. The chain couples TRBV18 to TRBJ1-4, with 9 bases aligning to TRBD1. Germline CDR1 is KGHSH and CDR2 is LQKENI. The V gene end was trimmed by 5 bases and the J gene end by 7 bases; junction bases not matched to a gene: 5. CDR3 length: 14 amino acids.